The present T cell receptor beta chain was sequenced within a study of blood T cell repertoires in COVID-19. In the study overall: The origin of the acute and convalescent COVID-19 samples was the United States, Italy and Spain. The cDNA or gDNA used as material had been derived from T cells, B-cell-depleted T cells, or PBMCs.

The germline CDR1 and CDR2 sequences are SGHTA and FQGNSA. The CDR3 loop spans 15 amino acids. V gave up 6 bases and J gave up 1 base; unmatched junction bases: 7. In the original processing: Nucleated cell counts were estimated from reference gene primer amplification. The data were produced by immunoSEQ multiplex PCR, yet TCRdb's version contains in-frame clones alone and is incomplete. V and J calls and clone size come straight from that table; D and trimming were deduced from the DNA. The data hold roughly 220,000 clones, with roughly 82% observed a single time. This rearrangement joins TRBV7-2 to TRBJ2-5; 8 nucleotides line up with TRBD2. Source material: peripheral blood. The TCR was taken from a woman in her thirties or forties who had recovered from COVID-19. DNA for the CDR3: TGTGCCAGCAGGCCGGGAGGGACCTTCCAAGAGACCCAGTACTTC. Protein sequence: CASRPGGTFQETQYF.